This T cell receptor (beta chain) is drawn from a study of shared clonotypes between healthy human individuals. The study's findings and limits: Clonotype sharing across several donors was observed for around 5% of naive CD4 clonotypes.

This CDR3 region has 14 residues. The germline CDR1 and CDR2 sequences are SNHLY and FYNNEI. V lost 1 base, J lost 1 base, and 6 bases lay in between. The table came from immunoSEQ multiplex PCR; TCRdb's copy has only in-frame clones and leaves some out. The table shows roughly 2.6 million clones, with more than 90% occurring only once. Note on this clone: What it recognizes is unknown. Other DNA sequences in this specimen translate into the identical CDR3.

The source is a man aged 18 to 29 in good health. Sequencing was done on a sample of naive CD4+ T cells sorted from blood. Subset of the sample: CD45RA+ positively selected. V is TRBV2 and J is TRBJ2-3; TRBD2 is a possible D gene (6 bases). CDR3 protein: CASSEGGGTDTQYF. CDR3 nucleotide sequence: TGTGCCAGCAGTGAAGGCGGGGGCACAGATACGCAGTATTTT.